One sample yielded the 23 T cell receptor beta chains listed below, sequenced in a study of response to subunit inactivated influenza vaccine. In TCRdb, the RT-PCR reads were re-called with MiXCR into one record per CDR3 protein. The table shows 500,000 to 750,000 distinct CDR3 sequences, with approximately 14% occurring only once. The sequencing here drew on PBMCs from blood, taken 11 to 12 days after vaccination. Receptors originate from a man aged 45-60 years who received an inactivated influenza vaccine.

The CDR3 loop reads CAIRFTSYNEQFF. Written as DNA, the CDR3 is TGTGCCATCAGATTCACTAGTTACAATGAGCAGTTCTTC. The V and J genes are TRBV10-3 and TRBJ2-1, with a weak D call TRBD2 (5 bases). CDR1 is ENHRY, CDR2 SYGVKD, per germline. V gave up 6 bases and J gave up 4 bases, with 10 bases separating them. The CDR3 runs 13 residues.

The chain carries TRBV6-2 or TRBV6-3 and TRBJ1-1; a possible D gene is TRBD1 (6 bases). V was pared by 4 bases and J by 11 bases, with 23 bases between. The CDR3 covers 15 residues. Germline-derived CDR1 and CDR2 are MNHEY and SVGEGT. The CDR3 region is CASSSLDRFGTGAFF. DNA for the CDR3: TGTGCCAGCAGTTCATTGGACAGATTCGGGACCGGCGCTTTCTTT.

V is TRBV9 and J is TRBJ2-3, with D perhaps assigned TRBD1 or TRBD2 (5 bases each). The V end was cut by 1 base, the J end by 0 bases, with 9 bases between. The CDR3 runs 15 residues. The V gene's germline CDR1 is SGDLS and CDR2 YYNGEE. CDR3 nucleotides: TGTGCCAGCAGCGTACAGGGCGGGAGCACAGATACGCAGTATTTT. Encoded protein: CASSVQGGSTDTQYF.

This clonotype occurred a few times. V gene TRBV20-1 combines with J gene TRBJ1-5, with unresolved D. Trimming pared 6 bases from V and 0 bases from J, leaving 12 bases between. The CDR3 length is 14 residues. Germline V gene sequence: CDR1 DFQATT, CDR2 SNEGSKA (reference sequence). The CDR3 nucleotides read TGCAGTGCCGCGGACGGTAATAGCAATCAGCCCCAGCATTTT. Translated: CSAADGNSNQPQHF.

The chain has TRBV6-2 or TRBV6-3 and TRBJ1-5, with TRBD1 matching 7 bases. CDR1 is MNHEY, CDR2 SVGEGT, per germline. This CDR3 spans 13 amino acids. V dropped 8 bases and J dropped 4; count of bases not matched to a gene: 5. CDR3 in DNA: TGTGCCAGCGCCGACAGGGCGAATCAGCCCCAGCATTTT. It is translated as CASADRANQPQHF.

This chain connects TRBV29-1 to TRBJ2-3; 8 bases are shared with TRBD2. The V gene end was trimmed by 2 bases and the J gene end by 0 bases; junction bases not matched to a gene: 4. This CDR3 contains 15 residues. Germline CDR1 SQVTM, CDR2 ANQGSEA. The CDR3 reads CSVETAGGSTDTQYF. The CDR3 DNA reads as TGCAGCGTTGAAACGGCGGGAGGTAGCACAGATACGCAGTATTTT.

In this sample, this clonotype turned up a few times. The rearrangement joins TRBV20-1 to TRBJ2-5; tentatively, D is TRBD1 (6 bases). CDR3 size: 14 residues. In germline, CDR1 is DFQATT, CDR2 SNEGSKA (reference sequence). V was cut by 5 bases and J by 1 base, with 14 bases left in between. In DNA form, the CDR3 reads TGCAGTGCTGACAATCAGGGGCGCCAAGAGACCCAGTACTTC. Its protein product is CSADNQGRQETQYF.

The gene calls are TRBV21-1 and TRBJ1-6; TRBD1, the D gene given by the table, was not confirmed from the DNA. TRBV21-1 constitutes a pseudogene. The CDR3 is 13 amino acids. CDR3 DNA sequence: TGTGCCAGCAGCCAAGTCGGGGGGTCACCCCTCCACTTT. Translation: CASSQVGGSPLHF.

V and J are TRBV12-3 or TRBV12-4 and TRBJ2-1; tentatively, D is TRBD2 (7 bases). CDR3 size: 14 residues. Between the trimmed V and J ends, which lost 3 bases and 5 bases, there was a span of 11 bases. The CDR3: CASSFGGLHNEQFF. The CDR3 DNA follows: TGTGCCAGCAGTTTCGGGGGGCTTCACAATGAGCAGTTCTTC.

The J gene is TRBJ2-3, the V gene TRBV9; D possibly corresponds to TRBD1 (6 bases). Looked up from germline, CDR1 is SGDLS and CDR2 is YYNGEE. V lost 3 bases, J lost 5 bases, and 10 bases lay in between. There are 13 residues in the CDR3. The CDR3 loop is CASSAWDKDTQYF. In DNA, the CDR3 is TGTGCCAGCAGCGCCTGGGACAAAGATACGCAGTATTTT.

The table lists this clonotype with many counts. The V gene is TRBV4-2, the J gene TRBJ1-1, with 9 bases lining up with TRBD1. There are 16 residues in the CDR3. V shed 3 bases, J shed 1 base, and the junction held 6 bases outside the gene matches. CDR1 LGHNA and CDR2 YNFKEQ come from the germline V gene. CDR3 sequence reads: CASSHNTGGRNTEAFF. In nucleotides, the CDR3 is TGTGCCAGCAGCCATAACACAGGGGGCCGGAACACTGAAGCTTTCTTT.

This clonotype has only a few counts. V and J are TRBV2 and TRBJ2-4; TRBD1 is a possible D gene (6 bases). Looked up from germline, CDR1 is SNHLY and CDR2 is FYNNEI. The CDR3 spans 12 residues. V shed 9 bases and J shed 8 bases, with 14 bases lying between them. CDR3 sequence: CASGGAIDIQYF. The CDR3 nucleotides are TGTGCCAGTGGGGGCGCAATCGACATTCAGTACTTC.

This clonotype occurred a few times. The chain carries TRBV4-3 and TRBJ1-6; D ambiguous. V lost 0 bases and J lost 1, with 7 bases in between. This CDR3 contains 16 residues. The germline V gene encodes CDR1 LGHNA and CDR2 YSLEER. CDR3 region: CASSQDWGSYNSPLHF. The DNA for the CDR3 is TGCGCCAGCAGCCAAGATTGGGGATCCTATAATTCACCCCTCCACTTT.

This clonotype was picked up a small number of times. The CDR3, as DNA: TGCGCCAGCAGCCTCCGAGGTGGGACTAGCGGGAGGCGTATCGAGCAGTACTTC. Its protein is CASSLRGGTSGRRIEQYF. The gene calls are TRBV5-1 and TRBJ2-7; 15 bases are a match to TRBD2. CDR1 SGHRS and CDR2 YFSETQ come from the germline V gene. CDR3 length: 18 residues. The ends lost 4 bases at V and 6 bases at J; junction bases unmatched: 14.

This clonotype was observed a few times. The V call is TRBV12-3 or TRBV12-4, the J call TRBJ2-3, with a weak D call TRBD2 (5 bases). The CDR3 extends over 16 amino acids. The V gene lost 5 bases and the J gene lost 0 bases, with 15 bases spanning the gap. CDR3 nucleotide sequence: TGTGCCAGCAGTCCCCCTCTAGCAACTAGCACAGATACGCAGTATTTT. It translates to CASSPPLATSTDTQYF.

This clonotype was detected a few times. The rearrangement links TRBV10-3 to TRBJ2-7, with D perhaps matching TRBD2 (6 bases). The CDR3 extends over 12 amino acids. Germline V gene lookup returns CDR1 ENHRY and CDR2 SYGVKD. Trimming took off 4 bases at V and 2 bases at J, with 6 bases between the two ends. The CDR3 sequence is CAISGTTYEQYF. CDR3 DNA sequence: TGTGCCATCAGTGGGACTACCTACGAGCAGTACTTC.

This clonotype has a count of ten or more. V usage is TRBV11-2 and J usage is TRBJ2-2; no firm D call. V was clipped by 3 bases and J by 5 bases, with 7 bases between them. Germline CDR1 and CDR2: SGHAT and FQNNGV. The CDR3 totals 13 residues. The CDR3 region is CASSFSRTGELFF. The CDR3, as DNA: TGTGCCAGCAGCTTTAGTCGAACCGGGGAGCTGTTTTTT.

This chain joins TRBV24-1 and TRBJ2-1; 8 bases map to TRBD1. Germline CDR1 and CDR2: KGHDR and SFDVKD. The junction had 3 bases not matched to a gene; V was cut back by 4 bases and J by 5 bases. The CDR3 consists of 14 residues. In DNA form, the CDR3 reads TGTGCCACCAGTGACCCGGGACAGGACAATGAGCAGTTCTTC. Translation gives CATSDPGQDNEQFF.

The chain carries TRBV6-2 or TRBV6-3 and TRBJ1-1, with D possibly matching TRBD1 (6 bases). This CDR3 has 18 residues. Between the trimmed V and J ends, which lost 5 bases and 6 bases, there was a span of 28 bases. The V gene's germline CDR1 is MNHEY and CDR2 SVGEGT. CDR3 sequence reads: CASSPPNLDSARSAEAFF. The CDR3 nucleotides are TGTGCCAGCAGTCCTCCGAACTTGGACAGCGCTCGGAGCGCTGAAGCTTTCTTT.

The chain links TRBV7-9 to TRBJ2-1, with D perhaps matching TRBD2 (5 bases). The germline V gene has CDR1 SEHNR and CDR2 FQNEAQ (reference sequence). V shed 3 bases and J shed 16 bases, with 16 bases lying between them. The CDR3 is 12 residues long. For the CDR3, the DNA is TGTGCCAGCAGCTTGGACGGACCGGGAATATTCTTC. This gives the protein CASSLDGPGIFF.

This clonotype occurred many times. The chain has TRBV20-1 and TRBJ1-1, with TRBD1 identical over 8 bases. CDR3 size: 16 residues. Germline CDR1 DFQATT, CDR2 SNEGSKA (reference sequence). V lost 2 bases to trimming and J lost 2 bases; unmatched junction nucleotides: 10. The CDR3 nucleotides read TGCAGTGCTAGACCTAAATACAGGGGGACAAACACTGAAGCTTTCTTT. It specifies CSARPKYRGTNTEAFF.

This clonotype showed up just a few times. The chain joins TRBV5-1 to TRBJ2-1; perhaps D is TRBD1 or TRBD2 (7 bases each). Per the germline V gene, CDR1 is SGHRS and CDR2 is YFSETQ. The CDR3 has 14 residues. V was clipped by 5 bases and J by 8 bases, with 17 bases between them. The CDR3 protein is CASRAGQSGYEQFF. The CDR3 DNA is TGCGCCAGCAGAGCGGGACAGAGCGGCTATGAGCAGTTCTTC.

With respect to this clonotype: The junction differs from germline at one of its ends, possibly a read error. The J gene is TRBJ2-2, the V gene TRBV4-2, with D possibly being TRBD1 (6 bases). Looked up from germline, CDR1 is LGHNA and CDR2 is YNFKEQ. CDR3 length: 15 amino acids. The CDR3 sequence: CASSQGAGDTGELFF. The CDR3 DNA sequence: TGTGCCAGCAGTCAAGGGGCAGGGGACACCGGGGAGCTGTTTTTT.